These 5 T cell receptor beta chains came from one sample sequenced in a study of cytomegalovirus exposure and HLA in healthy donors. With 60 Vbeta and 13 Jbeta primers, the PCR was carried out. Sequencing used immunoSEQ multiplex PCR; TCRdb keeps in-frame clones, though not all of them. Of tens of thousands of clones listed, approximately 69% are singletons. The sequenced sample consisted of PBMCs. These receptors came from a woman aged 50 to 65 in good health and CMV-seropositive.

The chain recombines TRBV5-4 with TRBJ1-2; D might be TRBD1 (5 bases). Germline loops: CDR1 SGHNT, CDR2 YYREEE (reference sequence). This CDR3 comprises 15 residues. Trimming cost V 3 bases and J 1 base, with 13 bases left between them. The CDR3 region has the DNA TGTGCCAGCAGCTCGAGGACAAATATTAACTATGGCTACACCTTC. It translates to CASSSRTNINYGYTF.

This clone has only a few counts. The V call is TRBV6-6, the J call TRBJ1-2; D perhaps matches TRBD1 (5 bases). Germline V CDR1 and CDR2: MNHNY, SVGAGI (reference sequence). The CDR3 spans 13 residues. Trimming took 7 bases from V and 4 from J, leaving 13 bases between them. The chain's CDR3 is CASKTFQGYGYTF. In nucleotides, the CDR3 is TGTGCCAGCAAAACATTCCAGGGCTATGGCTACACCTTC.

This clone is a singleton in its sample. The gene calls are TRBV4-1 and TRBJ2-1; D call uncertain. The CDR3 contains 17 residues. The germline V and J ends were trimmed by 1 base and 0 bases, with 13 bases remaining between them. CDR1 is MGHRA and CDR2 is YSYEKL in the germline V gene. The DNA for the CDR3 is TGCGCCAGCAGCCAAGGAGGCTTAACTTCCTCCTACAATGAGCAGTTCTTC. Residues: CASSQGGLTSSYNEQFF.

The chain employs TRBV4-3 and TRBJ1-1; TRBD1 aligns across 9 bases. Trimming took 4 bases from V and 5 from J; bases not matched to a gene: 5. The germline CDR1 and CDR2 sequences are LGHNA and YSLEER. This CDR3 region has 14 residues. The CDR3 coding sequence is TGCGCCAGCAGCCGGGACAGGGCGGATACTGAAGCTTTCTTT. As protein: CASSRDRADTEAFF.

This clone was seen just once. J is TRBJ2-3 and V is TRBV7-9; possibly TRBD2 for D (5 bases). The germline V gene encodes CDR1 SEHNR and CDR2 FQNEAQ (reference sequence). V gave up 5 bases and J gave up 0 bases, with 9 bases separating them. This CDR3 contains 14 residues. The CDR3 DNA reads as TGTGCCAGCAGCAGGGAGAGTAGCACAGATACGCAGTATTTT. It specifies CASSRESSTDTQYF.